The entry below gives a single T cell receptor (beta chain) sequence along with its context. Germline loops: CDR1 SGHVS, CDR2 FNYEAQ. The ends lost 5 bases at V and 5 bases at J; junction bases unmatched: 6. The CDR3 consists of 13 residues. This sample was taken from a study of blood T cell repertoires in COVID-19. Using immunoSEQ multiplex PCR, the repertoire was profiled, and TCRdb retains in-frame clones only, with some absent. The sample yields tens of thousands of clones, 89% seen once. The V call is TRBV7-6, the J call TRBJ2-7, with 7 bases aligning to TRBD1. The TCR comes from a woman aged 50 to 65 with active COVID-19. Sequencing was performed on peripheral blood. The CDR3 sequence: CASSATGTNEQYF. The CDR3 nucleotides read TGTGCCAGCAGCGCGACAGGGACCAACGAGCAGTACTTC.